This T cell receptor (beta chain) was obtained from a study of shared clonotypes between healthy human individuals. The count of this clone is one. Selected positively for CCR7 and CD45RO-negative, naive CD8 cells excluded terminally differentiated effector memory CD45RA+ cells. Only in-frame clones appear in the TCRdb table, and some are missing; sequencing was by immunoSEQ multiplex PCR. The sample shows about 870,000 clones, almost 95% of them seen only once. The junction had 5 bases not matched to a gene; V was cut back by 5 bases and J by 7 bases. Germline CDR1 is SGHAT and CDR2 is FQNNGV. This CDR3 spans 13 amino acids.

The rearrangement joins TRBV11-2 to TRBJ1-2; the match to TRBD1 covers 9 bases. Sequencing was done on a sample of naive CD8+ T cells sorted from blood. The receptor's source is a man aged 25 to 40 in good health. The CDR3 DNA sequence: TGTGCCAGCAGCCTGGGACAGGGCCCTGGCTACACCTTC. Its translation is CASSLGQGPGYTF.